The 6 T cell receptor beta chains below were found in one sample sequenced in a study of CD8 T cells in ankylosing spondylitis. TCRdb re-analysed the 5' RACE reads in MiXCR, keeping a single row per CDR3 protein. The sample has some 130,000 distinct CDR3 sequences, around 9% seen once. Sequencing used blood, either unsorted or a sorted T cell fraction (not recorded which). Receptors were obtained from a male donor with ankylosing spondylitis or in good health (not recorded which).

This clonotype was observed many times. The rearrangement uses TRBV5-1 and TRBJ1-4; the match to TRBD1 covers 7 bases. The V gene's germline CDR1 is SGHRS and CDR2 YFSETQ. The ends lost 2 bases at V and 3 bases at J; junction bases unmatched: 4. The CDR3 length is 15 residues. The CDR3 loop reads CASSFTGDPNEKLFF. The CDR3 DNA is TGCGCCAGCAGCTTCACAGGGGACCCTAATGAAAAACTGTTTTTT.

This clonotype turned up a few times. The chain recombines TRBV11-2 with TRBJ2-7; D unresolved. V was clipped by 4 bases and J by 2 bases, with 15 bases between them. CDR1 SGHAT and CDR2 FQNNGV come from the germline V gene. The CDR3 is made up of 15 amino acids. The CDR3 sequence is CASSYLLKKAYEQYF. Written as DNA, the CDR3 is TGTGCCAGCAGCTACCTGCTAAAAAAGGCCTACGAGCAGTACTTC.

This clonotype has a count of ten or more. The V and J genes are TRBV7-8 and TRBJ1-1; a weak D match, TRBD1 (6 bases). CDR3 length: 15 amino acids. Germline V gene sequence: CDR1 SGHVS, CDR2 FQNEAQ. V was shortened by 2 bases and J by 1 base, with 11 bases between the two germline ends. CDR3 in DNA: TGTGCCAGCAGCTTATTGTCGGGGGCGAACACTGAAGCTTTCTTT. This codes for CASSLLSGANTEAFF.

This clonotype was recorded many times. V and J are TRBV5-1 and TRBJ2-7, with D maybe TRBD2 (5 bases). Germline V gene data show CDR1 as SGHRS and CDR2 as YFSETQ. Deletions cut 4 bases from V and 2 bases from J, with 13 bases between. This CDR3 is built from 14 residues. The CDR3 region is CASSPREKAYEQYF. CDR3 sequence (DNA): TGCGCCAGCAGCCCACGGGAAAAAGCCTACGAGCAGTACTTC.

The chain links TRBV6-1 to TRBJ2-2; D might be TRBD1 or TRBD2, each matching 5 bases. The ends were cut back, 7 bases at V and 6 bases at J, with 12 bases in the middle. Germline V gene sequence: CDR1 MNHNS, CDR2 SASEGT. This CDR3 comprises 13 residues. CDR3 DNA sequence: TGTGCCAGCACAGGTGGGGACCCCGGGGAGCTGTTTTTT. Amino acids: CASTGGDPGELFF.

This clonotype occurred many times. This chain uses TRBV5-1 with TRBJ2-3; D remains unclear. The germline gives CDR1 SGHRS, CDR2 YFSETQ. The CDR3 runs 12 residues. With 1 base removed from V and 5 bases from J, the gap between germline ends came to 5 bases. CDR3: CASSLREDTQYF. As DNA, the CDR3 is TGCGCCAGCAGCTTGCGAGAAGATACGCAGTATTTT. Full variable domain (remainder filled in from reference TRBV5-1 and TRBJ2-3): KAGVTQTPRYLIKTRGQQVTLSCSPISGHRSVSWYQQTPGQGLQFLFEYFSETQRNKGNFPGRFSGRQFSNSRSEMNVSTLELGDSALYLCASSLREDTQYFGPGTRLTVL.